These T cell receptor beta chains were read from a single sample in a study of blood T cell repertoires in COVID-19. Only in-frame clones appear in the TCRdb table, and some are missing; sequencing was by immunoSEQ multiplex PCR. Of approximately 100,000 clones in the sample, roughly 69% were seen once. The sample comprised peripheral blood. The origin of the receptors is a man older than 75 with acute or convalescent COVID-19. The CDR3 runs from the conserved cysteine through the conserved F or W. Each record gives: CDR3 protein, CDR3 DNA, V gene, D gene, J gene, clone size. A D gene is named only where the DNA matches it firmly. Size values are once, few and many counts, or a class for expanded clones, and some rows have none.

cdr3_aa: CASSLEGQGYEQYF
cdr3_nt: TGTGCCAGCAGCTTAGAGGGACAGGGATACGAGCAGTACTTC
v_call: TRBV7-8
d_call: TRBD1
j_call: TRBJ2-7
clone_size: -

cdr3_aa: CASSLQPGGPQHF
cdr3_nt: TGTGCCAGCAGTTTACAGCCGGGTGGGCCCCAGCATTTT
v_call: TRBV27
d_call: -
j_call: TRBJ1-5
clone_size: few

cdr3_aa: CASTLGRWNEKLFF
cdr3_nt: TGTGCCAGTACCTTGGGCCGGTGGAATGAAAAACTGTTTTTT
v_call: TRBV19
d_call: -
j_call: TRBJ1-4
clone_size: -

cdr3_aa: CASSAGTSGNSEQFF
cdr3_nt: TGTGCCAGCAGTGCCGGGACTAGCGGGAATTCTGAGCAGTTCTTC
v_call: TRBV25-1
d_call: TRBD2
j_call: TRBJ2-1
clone_size: -

cdr3_aa: CASSPTSSVQFF
cdr3_nt: TGTGCCAGCAGCCCAACTAGTTCGGTGCAGTTCTTC
v_call: TRBV11-3
d_call: -
j_call: TRBJ2-1
clone_size: -

cdr3_aa: CASLEFNYGYTF
cdr3_nt: TGTGCCAGCCTAGAATTTAACTATGGCTACACCTTC
v_call: TRBV28
d_call: -
j_call: TRBJ1-2
clone_size: -

cdr3_aa: CASSYRTVFSPLHF
cdr3_nt: TGTGCCAGCAGTTACCGGACAGTCTTTTCACCCCTCCACTTT
v_call: TRBV6-5
d_call: -
j_call: TRBJ1-6
clone_size: few

cdr3_aa: CASSLRLQPQHF
cdr3_nt: TGTGCCAGCAGTTTAAGACTCCAGCCCCAGCATTTT
v_call: TRBV28
d_call: -
j_call: TRBJ1-5
clone_size: -

cdr3_aa: CAGEQQETQYF
cdr3_nt: TGTGCAGGGGAACAGCAAGAGACCCAGTACTTC
v_call: TRBV2
d_call: -
j_call: TRBJ2-5
clone_size: -

cdr3_aa: CASSEGGYEQYF
cdr3_nt: TGTGCCAGCAGCGAAGGCGGCTACGAGCAGTACTTC
v_call: TRBV5-6
d_call: -
j_call: TRBJ2-7
clone_size: few

cdr3_aa: CASSAGQLAMNTEAFF
cdr3_nt: TGTGCCAGCAGCGCCGGACAGCTAGCCATGAACACTGAAGCTTTCTTT
v_call: TRBV5-4
d_call: -
j_call: TRBJ1-1
clone_size: -

cdr3_aa: CASSSSRGHNEQFF
cdr3_nt: TGTGCCAGCAGCTCCAGTAGGGGTCACAATGAGCAGTTCTTC
v_call: TRBV11-3
d_call: -
j_call: TRBJ2-1
clone_size: -

cdr3_aa: CASSMVGQGLEGYTF
cdr3_nt: TGTGCCAGCAGCATGGTGGGACAAGGGTTGGAGGGCTACACCTTC
v_call: TRBV27
d_call: -
j_call: TRBJ1-2
clone_size: -

cdr3_aa: CASSLGDNSNQPQHF
cdr3_nt: TGTGCCAGCAGCCTGGGAGATAATAGCAATCAGCCCCAGCATTTT
v_call: TRBV28
d_call: -
j_call: TRBJ1-5
clone_size: -

cdr3_aa: CASSPTGVGDTQYF
cdr3_nt: TGTGCCAGCTCACCTACAGGGGTTGGGGATACGCAGTATTTT
v_call: TRBV18
d_call: TRBD1
j_call: TRBJ2-3
clone_size: -

cdr3_aa: CASRSSGSSYEQYF
cdr3_nt: TGTGCCAGCAGAAGTAGCGGGAGTAGCTACGAGCAGTACTTC
v_call: TRBV28
d_call: TRBD2
j_call: TRBJ2-7
clone_size: -

cdr3_aa: CASSLSTVYEQYF
cdr3_nt: TGCGCCAGCAGCTTGTCGACAGTATACGAGCAGTACTTC
v_call: TRBV5-1
d_call: -
j_call: TRBJ2-7
clone_size: -

cdr3_aa: CASSYFPQGKGSGELFF
cdr3_nt: TGTGCCAGCAGTTACTTCCCCCAGGGGAAGGGTTCCGGGGAGCTGTTTTTT
v_call: TRBV6-2/TRBV6-3
d_call: -
j_call: TRBJ2-2
clone_size: -

cdr3_aa: CSVREGGYQPQHF
cdr3_nt: TGCAGCGTCAGGGAGGGGGGGTATCAGCCCCAGCATTTT
v_call: TRBV29-1
d_call: -
j_call: TRBJ1-5
clone_size: -

cdr3_aa: CASSLILRGDEQFF
cdr3_nt: TGTGCCAGCAGCCTGATACTCAGGGGGGATGAGCAGTTCTTC
v_call: TRBV28
d_call: -
j_call: TRBJ2-1
clone_size: -

cdr3_aa: CASHAGSKPQHF
cdr3_nt: TGTGCCAGCCACGCAGGGTCCAAGCCCCAGCATTTT
v_call: TRBV28
d_call: -
j_call: TRBJ1-5
clone_size: few

cdr3_aa: CASNRQVGETQYF
cdr3_nt: TGTGCCAGCAACAGACAGGTTGGAGAGACCCAGTACTTC
v_call: TRBV2
d_call: -
j_call: TRBJ2-5
clone_size: -

cdr3_aa: CASSQGASGSWDEQFF
cdr3_nt: TGCGCCAGCAGCCAAGGGGCTAGCGGGAGTTGGGATGAGCAGTTCTTC
v_call: TRBV4-3
d_call: TRBD2
j_call: TRBJ2-1
clone_size: -

cdr3_aa: CAWSRQGNYEKLFF
cdr3_nt: TGTGCCTGGAGTAGGCAGGGGAATTATGAAAAACTGTTTTTT
v_call: TRBV30
d_call: -
j_call: TRBJ1-4
clone_size: -

cdr3_aa: CASSLVSSTQETQYF
cdr3_nt: TGCGCCAGCAGCTTGGTATCCTCCACACAAGAGACCCAGTACTTC
v_call: TRBV5-1
d_call: -
j_call: TRBJ2-5
clone_size: -

cdr3_aa: CATSDPTRGPYGYTF
cdr3_nt: TGTGCCACCAGTGATCCTACCAGGGGCCCCTATGGCTACACCTTC
v_call: TRBV24-1
d_call: -
j_call: TRBJ1-2
clone_size: -

cdr3_aa: CASSRGLADYNEQFF
cdr3_nt: TGTGCCAGCAGTAGGGGACTAGCGGATTACAATGAGCAGTTCTTC
v_call: TRBV6-5
d_call: TRBD2
j_call: TRBJ2-1
clone_size: -

cdr3_aa: CASSPDREAFF
cdr3_nt: TGTGCCAGCTCACCGGACAGGGAAGCTTTCTTT
v_call: TRBV18
d_call: TRBD1
j_call: TRBJ1-1
clone_size: -

cdr3_aa: CASGINMNTEAFF
cdr3_nt: TGTGCCAGCGGCATCAATATGAACACTGAAGCTTTCTTT
v_call: TRBV12-3/TRBV12-4
d_call: -
j_call: TRBJ1-1
clone_size: -

cdr3_aa: CATSRGGGYYGYTF
cdr3_nt: TGTGCCACCAGCAGAGGGGGGGGCTACTATGGCTACACCTTC
v_call: TRBV15
d_call: -
j_call: TRBJ1-2
clone_size: few

cdr3_aa: CASSQDTGRGDTQYF
cdr3_nt: TGCGCCAGCAGCCAAGATACGGGGAGGGGGGATACGCAGTATTTT
v_call: TRBV4-3
d_call: -
j_call: TRBJ2-3
clone_size: few

cdr3_aa: CASRRDTKETQYF
cdr3_nt: TGTGCCAGCAGACGAGACACAAAAGAGACCCAGTACTTC
v_call: TRBV6-5
d_call: -
j_call: TRBJ2-5
clone_size: -

cdr3_aa: CASSLEWRQSSTDTQYF
cdr3_nt: TGTGCCAGCAGCCTCGAGTGGCGACAGTCTAGCACAGATACGCAGTATTTT
v_call: TRBV7-6
d_call: -
j_call: TRBJ2-3
clone_size: -

cdr3_aa: CATSRDFRETQYF
cdr3_nt: TGTGCCACCAGCAGAGATTTTCGAGAGACCCAGTACTTC
v_call: TRBV15
d_call: -
j_call: TRBJ2-5
clone_size: -

cdr3_aa: CASSLDQTGLNTEAFF
cdr3_nt: TGTGCCAGCAGTTTGGACCAGACAGGCCTGAACACTGAAGCTTTCTTT
v_call: TRBV27
d_call: -
j_call: TRBJ1-1
clone_size: many

cdr3_aa: CASSQTGINLGEQFF
cdr3_nt: TGTGCCAGCAGTCAGACGGGAATAAACCTGGGGGAGCAGTTCTTC
v_call: TRBV28
d_call: -
j_call: TRBJ2-1
clone_size: -

cdr3_aa: CASNQDQETQYF
cdr3_nt: TGTGCCAGCAATCAGGACCAAGAGACCCAGTACTTC
v_call: TRBV2
d_call: -
j_call: TRBJ2-5
clone_size: -

cdr3_aa: CASSPGQGYSPLHF
cdr3_nt: TGTGCCAGCAGTCCAGGACAGGGGTATTCACCCCTCCACTTT
v_call: TRBV28
d_call: TRBD1
j_call: TRBJ1-6
clone_size: few

cdr3_aa: CASSLTGVYNEQFF
cdr3_nt: TGTGCCAGCAGCCTAACGGGAGTTTACAATGAGCAGTTCTTC
v_call: TRBV3-1/TRBV3-2
d_call: -
j_call: TRBJ2-1
clone_size: -

cdr3_aa: CASSVDTVNTEAFF
cdr3_nt: TGTGCCAGCAGTGTTGACACAGTGAACACTGAAGCTTTCTTT
v_call: TRBV2
d_call: -
j_call: TRBJ1-1
clone_size: -

cdr3_aa: CASSSRTGDSTDTQYF
cdr3_nt: TGTGCCAGCAGTTCACGGACTGGAGATTCCACAGATACGCAGTATTTT
v_call: TRBV28
d_call: -
j_call: TRBJ2-3
clone_size: -